These T cell receptor beta chains were read from a single sample in a study of cytomegalovirus exposure and HLA in healthy donors. The assay was immunoSEQ multiplex PCR, and TCRdb's table has in-frame clones only and misses some. The sample consists of around 150,000 clones, about 85% of them appearing once. Sequencing used PBMCs. The receptors were sampled from a man aged 18 to 29 in good health and CMV-seropositive. CDR3s include the opening cysteine and the closing phenylalanine or tryptophan. A D gene is named only where the DNA matches it firmly. Not all rows give a size; the values are once, few, many and, for expanded clones, a class.

j_call d_call v_call clone_size cdr3_length cdr3_aa cdr3_nt
TRBJ1-1 NA TRBV6-1 once 12 CASSESTLKAFF TGTGCCAGCAGCGAGTCTACACTAAAAGCTTTCTTT
TRBJ2-2 TRBD1 TRBV7-8 NA 15 CASSLDGTATGELFF TGTGCCAGCAGCTTAGACGGGACAGCCACCGGGGAGCTGTTTTTT
TRBJ1-2 NA TRBV4-1 NA 16 CASSQDSEGTFNGYTF TGCGCCAGCAGCCAAGACAGCGAGGGTACTTTTAATGGCTACACCTTC
TRBJ1-6 TRBD1 TRBV6-1 NA 14 CASRPGTANSPLHF TGTGCCAGCAGGCCCGGGACAGCCAATTCACCCCTCCACTTT
TRBJ1-2 TRBD1 TRBV7-9 NA 15 CASSRNGQELYGYTF TGTGCCAGCAGCCGTAATGGACAGGAGCTCTACGGCTACACCTTC
TRBJ1-2 NA TRBV11-2 NA 17 CATRGGGGTQTLYGYTF TGTGCCACCCGCGGTGGGGGAGGGACTCAAACTCTCTATGGCTACACCTTC
TRBJ1-2 NA TRBV2 NA 13 CASSELGGYGYTF TGTGCCAGCAGTGAATTGGGAGGCTATGGCTACACCTTC
TRBJ2-2 NA TRBV15 NA 13 CATSRDRAGELFF TGTGCCACCAGCAGAGATCGGGCCGGGGAGCTGTTTTTT
TRBJ2-7 TRBD1 TRBV6-5 NA 14 CASSMRTGGHEQYF TGTGCCAGCAGTATGAGGACAGGGGGGCACGAGCAGTACTTC
TRBJ2-5 NA TRBV7-2 NA 14 CASSFQGVEETQYF TGTGCCAGCAGCTTCCAAGGGGTGGAAGAGACCCAGTACTTC
TRBJ2-4 TRBD2 TRBV19 NA 18 CASSTHSGGEGAKNIQYF TGTGCCAGTAGTACCCACAGTGGGGGGGAAGGGGCCAAAAACATTCAGTACTTC
TRBJ1-1 NA TRBV23-1 NA 18 CASSHYHHRVQGYTEAFF TGCGCCAGCAGTCACTATCACCACAGGGTTCAGGGCTACACTGAAGCTTTCTTT
TRBJ2-7 TRBD2 TRBV19 NA 15 CASSSRGGPRNEQYF TGTGCCAGTAGTTCTCGGGGGGGGCCGAGGAACGAGCAGTACTTC
TRBJ1-2 NA TRBV6-5 NA 14 CASSYTGVNYGYTF TGTGCCAGCAGTTACACAGGCGTTAACTATGGCTACACCTTC
TRBJ2-7 NA TRBV6-5 NA 16 CASSYSTSSRGYEQYF TGTGCCAGCAGTTACTCGACATCTAGCCGCGGCTACGAGCAGTACTTC
TRBJ2-2 NA TRBV7-3 NA 13 CASSIQPTGELFF TGTGCCAGCAGCATACAACCCACCGGGGAGCTGTTTTTT
TRBJ2-2 NA TRBV6-6 once 15 CASSPWRGPGGELFF TGTGCCAGCAGCCCCTGGCGGGGGCCCGGCGGGGAGCTGTTTTTT
TRBJ1-2 NA TRBV5-8 once 16 CASSLGRVKKDYGYTF TGTGCCAGCAGCTTAGGCAGGGTGAAAAAGGACTATGGCTACACCTTC
TRBJ2-3 TRBD2 TRBV9 NA 17 CASSVGKAGGLGYTQYF TGTGCCAGCAGCGTAGGTAAAGCGGGGGGCCTGGGATATACGCAGTATTTT
TRBJ2-3 NA TRBV5-1 NA 14 CASSLRSGTDTQYF TGCGCCAGCAGCTTGAGGTCAGGGACAGATACGCAGTATTTT
TRBJ1-2 TRBD1 TRBV2 NA 12 CASIGQAIGYTF TGTGCCAGCATTGGACAGGCAATAGGCTACACCTTC
TRBJ1-2 NA TRBV10-3 NA 14 CAISEPAGADGYTF TGTGCCATCAGTGAGCCGGCAGGGGCGGATGGCTACACCTTC
TRBJ2-1 NA TRBV4-1 NA 15 CASSRSGTTYNEQFF TGCGCCAGCAGCCGATCCGGGACAACCTACAATGAGCAGTTCTTC
TRBJ2-4 TRBD1 TRBV9 NA 20 CASSPELRDRGHGGKNIQYF TGTGCCAGCAGCCCAGAACTCCGGGACAGGGGGCATGGAGGCAAAAACATTCAGTACTTC
TRBJ1-1 NA TRBV18 NA 16 CANSPTNGLVSTEAFF TGTGCCAACTCTCCGACAAACGGCCTTGTGAGCACTGAAGCTTTCTTT
TRBJ2-7 NA TRBV2 NA 13 CASSGTGTYEQYF TGTGCCAGCAGTGGGACGGGGACCTACGAGCAGTACTTC
TRBJ2-4 TRBD2 TRBV7-2 once 19 CASSLVTSGGPVAKNIQYF TGTGCCAGCAGCTTAGTTACTAGCGGGGGGCCCGTAGCCAAAAACATTCAGTACTTC
TRBJ1-1 NA TRBV30 NA 13 CACSTEINTEAFF TGTGCCTGCTCGACAGAGATTAACACTGAAGCTTTCTTT
TRBJ1-2 NA TRBV5-4 NA 11 CASSLEGGYTF TGTGCCAGCAGCTTGGAGGGGGGCTACACCTTC
TRBJ1-5 NA TRBV10-2 NA 14 CASNDGASNQPQHF TGCGCCAGCAACGATGGGGCCAGCAATCAGCCCCAGCATTTT
TRBJ2-2 NA TRBV4-3 NA 15 CASSQEGRATGELFF TGCGCCAGCAGCCAAGAGGGCAGGGCGACCGGGGAGCTGTTTTTT
TRBJ2-1 TRBD1 TRBV5-1 NA 16 CASSLLPPGQGNEQFF TGCGCCAGCAGCTTACTCCCCCCTGGACAGGGCAATGAGCAGTTCTTC
TRBJ2-7 NA TRBV29-1 once 19 CSVEDVDIRLGNPYYEQYF TGCAGCGTTGAAGATGTGGACATTCGGCTAGGGAACCCCTACTACGAGCAGTACTTC
TRBJ1-1 NA TRBV30 few 12 CAWSVQGTEAFF TGTGCCTGGAGTGTACAGGGCACTGAAGCTTTCTTT
TRBJ2-3 TRBD2 TRBV5-4 NA 11 CASSGLEGEYF TGTGCCAGCAGCGGACTAGAAGGGGAGTATTTT
TRBJ2-3 NA TRBV7-8 NA 16 CASSLAWATSTDTQYF TGTGCCAGCAGCTTAGCGTGGGCTACTAGCACAGATACGCAGTATTTT
TRBJ2-6 NA TRBV5-6 NA 13 CASSPTGANVLTF TGTGCCAGCAGTCCAACTGGGGCCAACGTCCTGACTTTC
TRBJ2-7 TRBD2 TRBV11-3 NA 16 CASSPFPRGDRYEQYF TGTGCCAGCAGCCCCTTCCCTCGGGGGGACCGATACGAGCAGTACTTC
TRBJ1-5 NA TRBV13 NA 14 CASSLGVSDQPQRF TGTGCCAGCAGCTTAGGGGTATCTGATCAGCCCCAGCGTTTT
TRBJ1-2 TRBD1 TRBV6-1 few 15 CASSEVGTGKYGYTF TGTGCCAGCAGTGAAGTAGGGACAGGGAAGTATGGCTACACCTTC
TRBJ2-1 NA TRBV4-1 NA 17 CASSQEAAPGAYNEQFF TGCGCCAGCAGCCAAGAAGCGGCCCCCGGGGCCTACAATGAGCAGTTCTTC
TRBJ2-3 TRBD2 TRBV7-2 once 14 CASSSFGTSGTQYF TGTGCCAGCAGCTCCTTCGGGACTAGCGGGACGCAGTATTTT